Shown below are 11 T cell receptor beta chains from a single sample sequenced in a study of T cell responses to AZD1222 COVID-19 vaccine (dated by TCRdb to the early 2020s). Receptors were amplified or captured by the immunoSEQ multiplex PCR assay. Held by TCRdb, this immuneACCESS table contains in-frame sequences only and omits some clones. Under half of the omission traces to an unresolved V gene where checked; the cause of the rest is unknown. The sample includes more than 85,000 clones, with roughly 90% observed a single time. 15% of the sample lies in the top ten. The sample's time point label, in plain terms: about 28 days (+/-7) after the second vaccine dose. The specimen comprised peripheral blood, sampled 28 days after the second AZD1222 dose. These receptors were collected from an adult who received the AZD1222 COVID-19 vaccine.

V is TRBV7-6 and J is TRBJ1-1; 7 positions match TRBD1. J gave up 4 bases and V 5 bases, and 4 bases lay outside the gene matches. Germline-derived CDR1 and CDR2 are SGHVS and FNYEAQ. The CDR3 is 13 residues long. Here the CDR3 DNA reads TGTGCCAGCAGCAAGACAGGGTTCACTGAAGCTTTCTTT. This encodes CASSKTGFTEAFF.

The chain couples TRBV11-3 to TRBJ1-2; D perhaps matches TRBD1 (5 bases). This CDR3 region has 14 residues. Per germline, CDR1 SGHNT and CDR2 YENEEA. Trimming removed 0 bases from V and 2 bases from J, with 7 bases in between. CDR3 sequence: CASSLEAGNYGYTF. The CDR3 DNA reads TGTGCCAGCAGCTTAGAGGCAGGGAACTATGGCTACACCTTC.

The rearrangement links TRBV14 to TRBJ2-7; the match to TRBD1 covers 10 bases. CDR1 SGHDN and CDR2 FVKESK come from the germline V gene. There are 16 residues in the CDR3. The junction had 8 bases not matched to a gene; V was cut back by 4 bases and J by 2 bases. CDR3 amino acids: CASSRGPGTGAYEQYF. Written as DNA, the CDR3 is TGTGCCAGCAGCCGGGGCCCCGGGACAGGGGCCTACGAGCAGTACTTC.

The rearrangement uses TRBV2 and TRBJ1-4; D is undetermined. Trimming stripped 8 bases from V and 0 bases from J, with 13 bases between. Germline CDR1 reads SNHLY; CDR2 reads FYNNEI. The CDR3 is 15 residues long. The CDR3 DNA reads TGTGCCAGCTTCGGTGGGCAGACAACTAATGAAAAACTGTTTTTT. It encodes CASFGGQTTNEKLFF.

The chain combines TRBV19 with TRBJ1-2; possibly TRBD1 for D (5 bases). Germline assignment: CDR1 LNHDA and CDR2 SQIVND (reference sequence). Trimming took off 7 bases at V and 4 bases at J, with 19 bases between the two ends. The CDR3 sequence is 15 residues long. CDR3 in amino acids: CASKVSVGGSYGYTF. CDR3 bases: TGTGCCAGTAAGGTCTCGGTCGGGGGTAGCTATGGCTACACCTTC. Full variable domain (outside the CDR3, taken from reference TRBV19 and TRBJ1-2): DGGITQSPKYLFRKEGQNVTLSCEQNLNHDAMYWYRQDPGQGLRLIYYSQIVNDFQKGDIAEGYSVSREKKESFPLTVTSAQKNPTAFYLCASKVSVGGSYGYTFGSGTRLTVV.

This clone has only one observation. J is TRBJ2-7 and V is TRBV18; D is unresolved. This CDR3 is 13 amino acids long. Germline V gene lookup returns CDR1 KGHSH and CDR2 LQKENI. The germline V and J ends were trimmed by 6 bases and 6 bases, with 15 bases remaining between them. The CDR3: CASSLPVPSEQYF. CDR3 nucleotides: TGTGCCAGCTCGCTCCCGGTCCCGAGCGAGCAGTACTTC.

The CDR3 loop is CASSHPGWEGMSGELFF. The CDR3 DNA reads TGTGCCAGCAGTCACCCTGGATGGGAGGGCATGTCCGGGGAGCTGTTTTTT. V and J are TRBV6-2 or TRBV6-3 and TRBJ2-2; 7 bases match TRBD2. Trimming cost V 5 bases and J 6 bases; bases outside gene matches: 15. The CDR3 length is 17 residues. Germline loops: CDR1 MNHEY, CDR2 SVGEGT.

The chain employs TRBV25-1 and TRBJ2-6; tentatively, D is TRBD2 (5 bases). Germline V CDR1 and CDR2: MGHDK, SYGVNS. V was clipped by 2 bases and J by 0 bases, with 8 bases between them. The CDR3 has 16 amino acids. The CDR3 loop reads CASSELGSSGANVLTF. CDR3 bases: TGTGCCAGCAGTGAACTGGGGAGCTCTGGGGCCAACGTCCTGACTTTC.

This chain connects TRBV6-5 to TRBJ1-2; 7 bases line up with TRBD1. The CDR3 sequence is 15 residues long. With 6 bases clipped from V and 4 bases from J, the junction kept 11 bases outside the gene matches. Germline loops: CDR1 MNHEY, CDR2 SVGAGI. CDR3 in DNA: TGTGCCAGCAGCGACCCTCCGACAGGGACCTATGGCTACACCTTC. It specifies CASSDPPTGTYGYTF.

The rearrangement joins TRBV29-1 to TRBJ2-3; D perhaps matches TRBD2 (7 bases). CDR3 length equals 14 residues. CDR1 SQVTM and CDR2 ANQGSEA come from the germline V gene. V was trimmed by 2 bases and J by 2 bases, leaving 11 bases between them. In nucleotides, the CDR3 is TGCAGCGTTGAAAGGCGGGGGCCCACAGATACGCAGTATTTT. Encoded protein: CSVERRGPTDTQYF.

This chain links TRBV6-5 with TRBJ1-2; D is unresolved. The CDR3 spans 15 residues. Germline V gives CDR1 MNHEY, CDR2 SVGAGI. V was pared by 5 bases and J by 4 bases, with 17 bases between. CDR3 loop: CASSPFFLGGYGYTF. The CDR3 DNA sequence: TGTGCCAGCAGTCCGTTTTTCTTGGGTGGCTATGGCTACACCTTC.